This entry is about one TCR beta chain. The table came from immunoSEQ multiplex PCR; TCRdb's copy has only in-frame clones and leaves some out. The sample consists of around 66,000 clones, more than 90% of them appearing once. The data were taken from a study of T cell changes during pregnancy in multiple sclerosis. The CDR3 consists of 14 residues. The germline CDR1 and CDR2 sequences are SGHRS and YFSETQ. V trimming: 3 bases; J trimming: 1 base; junction bases outside the gene matches: 3. The chain carries TRBV5-1 and TRBJ1-1; 7 bases match TRBD1. The clonotype was recovered from a female donor in good health, enrolled as a control in a pregnancy study. Sequencing was performed on peripheral blood, taken in the first trimester of pregnancy. This CDR3 is CASSSGTANTEAFF. The CDR3, as DNA: TGCGCCAGCAGCTCAGGGACAGCGAACACTGAAGCTTTCTTT.